This TCR beta chain was documented in a study of long-term antiretroviral therapy in people with HIV. Researchers ran immunoSEQ v3.0 at survey level. TCRdb's copy holds only in-frame clones and misses some; the assay was immunoSEQ multiplex PCR. Altogether approximately 17,000 clones are present, 65% to 85% being singletons, with the ten largest covering more than 14%. Germline CDR1 SGHNT, CDR2 YENEEA. The CDR3 sequence is 14 residues long. The ends lost 5 bases at V and 9 bases at J; junction bases unmatched: 10. The V and J genes are TRBV11-3 and TRBJ2-1; 7 bases agree with TRBD1. The receptor comes from a man aged 25 to 40 with HIV. The starting material was unsorted PBMCs, obtained about 1.3 years before starting antiretroviral therapy. The CDR3: CASSKGTVEGEQFF. In DNA, the CDR3 is TGTGCCAGCAGCAAAGGGACAGTCGAAGGTGAGCAGTTCTTC. Filled out from reference TRBV11-3 and TRBJ2-1, the complete variable domain reads EAGVVQSPRYKIIEKKQPVAFWCNPISGHNTLYWYLQNLGQGPELLIRYENEEAVDDSQLPKDRFSAERLKGVDSTLKIQPAELGDSAVYLCASSKGTVEGEQFFGPGTRLTVL.